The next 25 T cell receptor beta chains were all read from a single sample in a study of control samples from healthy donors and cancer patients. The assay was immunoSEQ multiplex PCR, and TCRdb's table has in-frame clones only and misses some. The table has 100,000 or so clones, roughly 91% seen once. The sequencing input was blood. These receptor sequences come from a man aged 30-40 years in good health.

In DNA, the CDR3 is TGTGCCAGCAGTGAACAGGGGGGCTACGAGCAGTACTTC. Encoded protein: CASSEQGGYEQYF. This chain connects TRBV6-1 to TRBJ2-7; TRBD1 is a possible D gene (7 bases). Germline V gene sequence: CDR1 MNHNS, CDR2 SASEGT. Trimming pared 2 bases from V and 3 bases from J, leaving 8 bases between. The CDR3 is 13 residues long.

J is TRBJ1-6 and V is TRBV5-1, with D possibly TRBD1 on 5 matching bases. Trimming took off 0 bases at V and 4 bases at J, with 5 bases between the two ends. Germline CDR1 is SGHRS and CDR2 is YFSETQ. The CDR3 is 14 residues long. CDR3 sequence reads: CASSLGQYNSPLHF. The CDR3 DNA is TGCGCCAGCAGCTTGGGACAGTATAATTCACCCCTCCACTTT.

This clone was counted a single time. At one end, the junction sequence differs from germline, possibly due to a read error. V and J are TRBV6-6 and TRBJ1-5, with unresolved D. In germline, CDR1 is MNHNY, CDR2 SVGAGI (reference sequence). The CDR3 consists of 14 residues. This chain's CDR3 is CASSDSGTGQPQHF. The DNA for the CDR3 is TGTGCCAGCAGTGACTCGGGAACGGGTCAGCCCCAGCATTTT.

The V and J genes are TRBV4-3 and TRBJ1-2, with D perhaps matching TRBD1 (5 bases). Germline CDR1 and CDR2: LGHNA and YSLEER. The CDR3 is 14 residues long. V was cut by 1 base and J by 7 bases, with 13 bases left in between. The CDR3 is CASSQARQGGGYTF. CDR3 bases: TGCGCCAGCAGCCAAGCAAGGCAGGGCGGTGGCTACACCTTC.

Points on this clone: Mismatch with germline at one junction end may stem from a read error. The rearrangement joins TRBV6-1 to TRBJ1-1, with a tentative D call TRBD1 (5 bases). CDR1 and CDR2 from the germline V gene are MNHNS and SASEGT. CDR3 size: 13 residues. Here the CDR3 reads CASSKAWGTEAFF. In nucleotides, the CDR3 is TGTGCCAGCAGTAAAGCCTGGGGGACTGAAGCTTTCTTT.

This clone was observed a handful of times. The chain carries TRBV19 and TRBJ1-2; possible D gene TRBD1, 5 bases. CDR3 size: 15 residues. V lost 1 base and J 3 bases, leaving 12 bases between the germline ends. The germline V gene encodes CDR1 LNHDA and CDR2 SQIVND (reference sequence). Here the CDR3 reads CASSIGDGSHYGYTF. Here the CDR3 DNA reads TGTGCCAGTAGTATAGGGGACGGTTCTCACTATGGCTACACCTTC.

Written as DNA, the CDR3 is TGTGCCAGCAGTTCCGAGCGGAGCTCCTACAATGAGCAGTTCTTC. Translating gives CASSSERSSYNEQFF. The chain combines TRBV27 with TRBJ2-1, with D possibly TRBD2 on 5 matching bases. The CDR3 contains 15 residues. Germline V gene sequence: CDR1 MNHEY, CDR2 SMNVEV (reference sequence). V was pared by 4 bases and J by 0 bases, with 10 bases between.

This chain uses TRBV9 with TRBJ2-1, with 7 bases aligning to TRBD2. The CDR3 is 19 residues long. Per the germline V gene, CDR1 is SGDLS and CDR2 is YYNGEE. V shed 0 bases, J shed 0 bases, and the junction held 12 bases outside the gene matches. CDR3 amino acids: CASSVGGGAGVSSYNEQFF. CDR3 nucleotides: TGTGCCAGCAGCGTAGGGGGCGGGGCGGGGGTTAGCTCCTACAATGAGCAGTTCTTC.

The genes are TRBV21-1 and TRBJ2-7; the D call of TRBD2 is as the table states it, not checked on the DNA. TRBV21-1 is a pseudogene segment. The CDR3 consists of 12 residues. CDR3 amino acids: CASSKRWEVQYF. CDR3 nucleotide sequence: TGTGCCAGCAGCAAAAGGTGGGAGGTGCAGTACTTC.

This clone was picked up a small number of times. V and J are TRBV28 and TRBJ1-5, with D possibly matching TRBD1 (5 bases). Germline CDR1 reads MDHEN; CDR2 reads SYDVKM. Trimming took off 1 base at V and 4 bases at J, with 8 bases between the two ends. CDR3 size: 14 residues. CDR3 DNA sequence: TGTGCCAGCAGTTTATCCCACAGGAATCAGCCCCAGCATTTT. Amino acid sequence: CASSLSHRNQPQHF.

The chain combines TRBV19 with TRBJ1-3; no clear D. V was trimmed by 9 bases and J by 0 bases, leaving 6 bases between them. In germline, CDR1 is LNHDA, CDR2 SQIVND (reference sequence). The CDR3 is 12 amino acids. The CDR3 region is CASKSSGNTIYF. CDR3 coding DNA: TGTGCCAGCAAAAGCTCTGGAAACACCATATATTTT.

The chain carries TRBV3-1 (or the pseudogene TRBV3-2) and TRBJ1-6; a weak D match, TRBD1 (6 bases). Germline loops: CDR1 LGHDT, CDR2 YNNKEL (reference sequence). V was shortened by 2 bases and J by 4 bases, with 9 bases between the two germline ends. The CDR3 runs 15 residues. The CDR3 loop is CASSQKDRYNSPLHF. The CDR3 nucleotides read TGTGCCAGCAGCCAAAAAGACAGGTATAATTCACCCCTCCACTTT.

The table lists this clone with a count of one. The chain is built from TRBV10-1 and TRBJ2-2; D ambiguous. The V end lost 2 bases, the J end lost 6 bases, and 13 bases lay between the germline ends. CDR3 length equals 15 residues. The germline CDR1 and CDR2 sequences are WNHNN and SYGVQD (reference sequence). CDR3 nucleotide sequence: TGCGCCAGCAGTGAGGGCCGAATTGCCTCCGGGGAGCTGTTTTTT. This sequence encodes CASSEGRIASGELFF.

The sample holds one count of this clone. The CDR3 loop reads CATSVDTVKQYV. The CDR3 DNA follows: TGTGCCACCAGCGTAGACACCGTCAAGCAGTACGTC. This chain uses TRBV15 with TRBJ2-7; D is unclear. CDR3 length: 12 residues. From germline, CDR1 is LNHNV and CDR2 YYDKDF (reference sequence). Trimming took off 5 bases at V and 8 bases at J, with 13 bases between the two ends.

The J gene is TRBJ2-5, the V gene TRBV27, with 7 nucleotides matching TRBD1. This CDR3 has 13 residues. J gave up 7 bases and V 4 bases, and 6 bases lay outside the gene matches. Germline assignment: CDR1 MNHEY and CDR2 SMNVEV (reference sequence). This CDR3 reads CASSSDRVGTQYF. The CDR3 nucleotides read TGTGCCAGCAGTTCTGACAGGGTGGGGACCCAGTACTTC.

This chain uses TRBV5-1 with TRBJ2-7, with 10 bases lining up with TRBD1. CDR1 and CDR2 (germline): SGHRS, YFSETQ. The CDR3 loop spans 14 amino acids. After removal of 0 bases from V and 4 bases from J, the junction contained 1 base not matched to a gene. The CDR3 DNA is TGCGCCAGCAGCTTGGGACAGGGGGCGTACGAGCAGTACTTC. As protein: CASSLGQGAYEQYF. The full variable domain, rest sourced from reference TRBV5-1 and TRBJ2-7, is KAGVTQTPRYLIKTRGQQVTLSCSPISGHRSVSWYQQTPGQGLQFLFEYFSETQRNKGNFPGRFSGRQFSNSRSEMNVSTLELGDSALYLCASSLGQGAYEQYFGPGTRLTVT.

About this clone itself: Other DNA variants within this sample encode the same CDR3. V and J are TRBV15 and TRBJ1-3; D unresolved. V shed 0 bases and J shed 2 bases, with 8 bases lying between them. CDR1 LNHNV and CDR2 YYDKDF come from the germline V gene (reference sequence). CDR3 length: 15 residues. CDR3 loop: CATSRDPGAGNTIYF. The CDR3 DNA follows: TGTGCCACCAGCAGAGATCCCGGGGCTGGAAACACCATATATTTT.

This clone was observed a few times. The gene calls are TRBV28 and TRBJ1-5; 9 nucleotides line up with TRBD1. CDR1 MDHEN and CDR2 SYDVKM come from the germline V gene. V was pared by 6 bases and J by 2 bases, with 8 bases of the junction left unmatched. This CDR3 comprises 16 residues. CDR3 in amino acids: CASSEARTGGNQPQHF. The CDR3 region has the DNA TGTGCCAGCAGCGAAGCCCGGACAGGGGGCAATCAGCCCCAGCATTTT. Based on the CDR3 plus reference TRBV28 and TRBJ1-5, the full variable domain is DVKVTQSSRYLVKRTGEKVFLECVQDMDHENMFWYRQDPGLGLRLIYFSYDVKMKEKGDIPEGYSVSREKKERFSLILESASTNQTSMYLCASSEARTGGNQPQHFGDGTRLSIL.

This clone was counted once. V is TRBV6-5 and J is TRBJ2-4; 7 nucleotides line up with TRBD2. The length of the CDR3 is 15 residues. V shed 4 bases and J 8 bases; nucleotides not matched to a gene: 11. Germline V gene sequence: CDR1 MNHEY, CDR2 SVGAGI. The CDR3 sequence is CASSWTGGGKDIQYF. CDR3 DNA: TGTGCCAGCAGTTGGACGGGGGGAGGGAAAGACATTCAGTACTTC.

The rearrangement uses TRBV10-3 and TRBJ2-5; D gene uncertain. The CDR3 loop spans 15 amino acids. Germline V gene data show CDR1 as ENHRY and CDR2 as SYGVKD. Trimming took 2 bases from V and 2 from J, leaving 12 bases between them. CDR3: CAISEGRNSQETQYF. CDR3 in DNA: TGTGCCATCAGTGAGGGCAGAAACTCGCAAGAGACCCAGTACTTC.

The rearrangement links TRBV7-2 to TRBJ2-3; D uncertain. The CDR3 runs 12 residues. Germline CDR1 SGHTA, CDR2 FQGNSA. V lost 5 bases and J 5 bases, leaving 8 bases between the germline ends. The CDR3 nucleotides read TGTGCCAGCAGCGACCGTGGAGATACGCAGTATTTT. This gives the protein CASSDRGDTQYF.

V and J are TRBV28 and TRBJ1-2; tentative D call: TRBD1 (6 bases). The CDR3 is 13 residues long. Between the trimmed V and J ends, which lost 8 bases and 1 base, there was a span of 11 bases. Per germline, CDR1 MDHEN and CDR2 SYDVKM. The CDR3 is CASGRGYNYGYTF. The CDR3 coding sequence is TGTGCCAGCGGCAGGGGCTATAACTATGGCTACACCTTC.

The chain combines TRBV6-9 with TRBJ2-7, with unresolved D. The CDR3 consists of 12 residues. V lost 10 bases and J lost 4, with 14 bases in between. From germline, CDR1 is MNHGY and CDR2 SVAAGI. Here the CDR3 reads CANKQGRYEQYF. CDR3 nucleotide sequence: TGTGCCAACAAACAAGGACGGTACGAGCAGTACTTC.

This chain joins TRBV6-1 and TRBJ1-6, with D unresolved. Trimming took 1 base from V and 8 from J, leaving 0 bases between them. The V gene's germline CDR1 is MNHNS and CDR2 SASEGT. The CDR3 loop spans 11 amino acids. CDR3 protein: CASSEDSPLHF. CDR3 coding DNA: TGTGCCAGCAGTGAAGATTCACCCCTCCACTTT.

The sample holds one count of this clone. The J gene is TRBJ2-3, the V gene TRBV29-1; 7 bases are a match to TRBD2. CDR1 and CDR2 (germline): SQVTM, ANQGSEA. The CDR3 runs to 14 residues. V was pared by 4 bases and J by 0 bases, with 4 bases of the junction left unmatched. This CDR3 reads CSVVGEGSTDTQYF. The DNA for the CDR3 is TGCAGCGTTGTAGGGGAGGGTAGCACAGATACGCAGTATTTT.